What follows describes a single T cell receptor (beta chain). This clonotype was found a few times. No antigen is known for it. No per-base quality is available; no much larger clone lies one base away. For memory conventional CD4 T cells, the sort was based on CD4+ CD45RA- CD25- cells. Before staining and sorting, T cells were pre-enriched using a Miltenyi Pan T Cell isolation kit. Primary tumors were characterized by immunohistochemistry for estrogen receptor, progesterone receptor, HER2 and Ki-67. Within a few hours after surgery, fresh surgical tissue was processed by cutting the tissue into small fragments. Tissue fragments were enzymatically digested with Liberase TL plus DNase for about 20 minutes and filtered through a 40-micrometer strainer. After DAPI live/dead staining, sorting was performed on a BD FACS Aria II with about 97-99% purity. Sorted cells were lysed in TCL buffer and RNA was purified with a Norgen Single Cell RNA purification kit including DNase treatment.

This entry comes from a study of draining lymph node invasion in breast cancer (dated by TCRdb to about 2020). General notes on the study: In a separate targeted assay, bulk TCR-beta CDR3 sequencing compared sorted memory regulatory T cells and memory conventional CD4 T cells across breast cancer tissues. From every patient, the primary tumor plus matched non-invaded and tumor-invaded tumor-draining lymph nodes were collected, and both Treg and Tconv subsets were profiled. The separate targeted TCR sequencing included lymph nodes from five patients, and primary tumors were also sequenced for three of those five patients. Broad study findings and their caveats: Whether Treg conversion occurred in a given organ or whether converted Tregs recirculated between nodes and tumor could not be resolved from the data. TCRs shared between Treg and Tconv subsets were regarded as suggestive, but not proof, of a common clonal origin. Per tissue, roughly 12-25% of Treg TCRs were found to be shared with Tconvs, and this sharing was interpreted as suggesting peripheral Treg induction. According to the targeted TCR-seq data, Tregs appeared to be more clonally expanded than Tconvs in every tissue, and both subsets had lower diversity in tumor than in lymph nodes. Detection of some of the top 100 tumor clones in both invaded and non-invaded nodes suggests recirculation between tumor and draining nodes. Tracking of the top-100 tumor clones could be carried out in just two patients.

V loses 8 bases, J loses 0 bases, and the germline ends lie 16 bases apart. From the germline V gene, CDR1 is MNHNS and CDR2 is SASEGT. Its CDR3 holds 15 amino acids, cysteine through phenylalanine. The only DNA kept is the CDR3, 45 bases in frame from the first base. Preparation of the library involved bulk RNA-seq. Sequencing instrument: Illumina HiSeq 2500. On the study's bioinformatics: For the separate targeted TCR-seq dataset, CDR3 sequences were extracted and quantified from raw reads using MiXCR version 2.1.5 with default parameters. In the separate targeted TCR-seq dataset, TCR-beta clones were defined by the combination of V gene, J gene and CDR3 sequence. For the separate targeted TCR-seq dataset, clones with fewer than three counts were filtered out, after which only the 90% most strongly expressed clones in each sample were kept. The separate targeted TCR-seq dataset calculated Treg-Tconv overlap for each tissue as the number of shared clones divided by the total number of Treg clones, multiplied by 100. Starting from the raw public reads, TCRdb applied fastp trimming at Q25, assembled clones with MiXCR and retained in-frame beta chains. Every CDR3 protein is listed once, alongside the most common genes and DNA of its rows. The V and J calls, along with clone size, are taken from TCRdb and not from the paper's own processing. This sample holds around 1,300 distinct CDR3 sequences; around 60% were observed only once. Nearly 7.5% of the sample lies in the top ten.

This TCR was recovered from a female donor with luminal breast cancer. Sequences were obtained from sorted memory CD4+ effector T cells from the tumor. The cell subset or site label of this sample denotes: CD45RA-negative sorted CD4+ T cells (memory Tconv or effector/memory Treg). The chain is assembled from TRBV6-1 and TRBJ1-2, and TRBD1 may be the D gene, going by 6 matching bases. Read as DNA, the sequence is TGTGCCAGCCAAGGTGACAGACAGGCTAACTATGGCTACACCTTC. The encoded protein is CASQGDRQANYGYTF.